This T cell receptor beta chain comes out of a study of CXCR3-negative and CXCR3-positive naive CD8 T cells. For the study at large: Each library gave roughly 1.4 +/- 0.3 million of approximately 130 million TRB reads. Study findings and constraints: For the naive subsets, surface CD5 was similar, and TCR strength was inferred from TRB CDR3 properties. Both naive subsets had comparably high diversity; memory CD8+ cells much lower.

Germline V gene lookup returns CDR1 MDHEN and CDR2 SYDVKM. The CDR3 is 13 residues long. 300,000 cells per CD8+ T cell subset were flow-sorted in triplicate. About this clonotype: The antigen is undetermined.

Each TRB cDNA library was prepared by 5' RACE (with UMI labels). For each CDR3 protein, TCRdb gives one entry from its re-call of the 5' RACE reads, without DNA. The table lists 100,000 to 150,000 distinct CDR3 sequences, with about 0.48% in the top ten. Sequenced material: naive CXCR3- CD8+ T cells from blood. Described subset: CD45RO-CCR7+CD27+CD95- naive CD8+ T cells lacking CXCR3 (TNR3-). This rearrangement joins TRBV28 to TRBJ2-7; TCRdb proposes TRBD1, but this gene call is untestable without DNA. The TCR originated in a human donor in good health. Some clones in this sample may be carry-over from other donors' samples. The CDR3 here is CATSGESSYEQYF.